The present T cell receptor beta chain was sequenced within a study of human T cells and chemical hapten exposure. About the study: The variation in per-sample TCR yields arose mainly from small differences in pooled library volumes. Study-wide results and limits: TCRs at high frequency, those above 1 in 1000, did not change with DPC sensitization.

The germline V gene encodes CDR1 DFQATT and CDR2 SNEGSKA (reference sequence). V was pared by 6 bases and J by 3 bases, with 10 bases of the junction left unmatched. The CDR3 has 15 amino acids. Comment on this clonotype: Its specificity is unknown.

It was unfractionated whole blood from which total RNA was extracted. Individual cDNA molecules in this library carried unique molecular identifiers. TCRdb re-derived calls from the 5' RACE reads in MiXCR, one entry per CDR3 protein. The sample lists around 80,000 distinct CDR3 sequences, approximately 16% seen once, with almost 7% in the top ten. The chain employs TRBV20-1 and TRBJ2-3, with TRBD1 identical over 9 bases. This TCR came from a female donor in good health. The CDR3: CSAPDRGGKTDTQYF. CDR3 sequence (DNA): TGCAGTGCCCCGGACAGGGGAGGAAAGACAGATACGCAGTATTTT.